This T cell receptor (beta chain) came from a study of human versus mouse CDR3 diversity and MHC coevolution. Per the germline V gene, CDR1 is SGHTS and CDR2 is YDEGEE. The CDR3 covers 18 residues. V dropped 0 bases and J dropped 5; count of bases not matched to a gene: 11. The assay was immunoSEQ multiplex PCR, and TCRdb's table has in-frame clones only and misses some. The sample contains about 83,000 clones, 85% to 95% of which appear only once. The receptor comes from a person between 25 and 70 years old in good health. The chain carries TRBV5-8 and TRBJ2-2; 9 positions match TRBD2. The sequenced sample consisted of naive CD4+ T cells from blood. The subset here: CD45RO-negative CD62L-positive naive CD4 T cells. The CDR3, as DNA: TGTGCCAGCAGCTTGGATAGCGGGAGCGGTGGCCGGACCGGGGAGCTGTTTTTT. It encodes CASSLDSGSGGRTGELFF.